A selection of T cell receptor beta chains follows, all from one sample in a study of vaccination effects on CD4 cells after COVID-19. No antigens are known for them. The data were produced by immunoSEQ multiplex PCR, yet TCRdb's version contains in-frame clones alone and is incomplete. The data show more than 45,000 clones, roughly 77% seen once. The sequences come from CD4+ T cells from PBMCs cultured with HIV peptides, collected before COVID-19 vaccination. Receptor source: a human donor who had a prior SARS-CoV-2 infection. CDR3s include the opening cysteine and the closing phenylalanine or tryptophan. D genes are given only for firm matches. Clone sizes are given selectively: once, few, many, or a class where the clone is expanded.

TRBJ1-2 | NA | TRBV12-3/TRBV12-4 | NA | TGTGCCAGCAGTTTAAGGGTCGGCTATGGCTACACCTTC | CASSLRVGYGYTF
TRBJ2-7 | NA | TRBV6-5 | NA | TGTGCCAGCAGCCGGGACGAGCAAACCTACGAGCAGTACTTC | CASSRDEQTYEQYF
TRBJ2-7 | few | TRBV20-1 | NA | TGCAGTGCCACGCCCGGGGACGAGCAGTACTTC | CSATPGDEQYF
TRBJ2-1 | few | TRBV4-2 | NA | TGTGCCAGCAGCCAAGATTGGACGGGGAATTACCCCAATGAGCAGTTCTTC | CASSQDWTGNYPNEQFF
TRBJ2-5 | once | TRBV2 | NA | TGTGCCAGCAGCTACAGGGTGGGACAAGAGACCCAGTACTTC | CASSYRVGQETQYF
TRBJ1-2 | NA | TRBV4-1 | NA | TGCGCCAGCAGCCAAGAGGTCCCAAAAAGGGACTATGGCTACACCTTC | CASSQEVPKRDYGYTF
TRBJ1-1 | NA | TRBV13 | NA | TGTGCCAGCAGCTCGATGACAGTCCGCTTTTCGCGCACTGAAGCTTTCTTT | CASSSMTVRFSRTEAFF
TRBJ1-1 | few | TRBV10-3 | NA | TGTGCCATCAGCTCAGGGGACACTGAAGCTTTCTTT | CAISSGDTEAFF
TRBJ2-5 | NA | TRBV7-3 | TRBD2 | TGTGCCAGCAGCCCCTTCGGTAGCGGGGGGGCCGTAGTGGAGACCCAGTACTTC | CASSPFGSGGAVVETQYF
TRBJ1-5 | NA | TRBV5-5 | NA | TGTGCCAGCAGCTCCGGAGGGGCCCACAATCAGCCCCAGCATTTT | CASSSGGAHNQPQHF
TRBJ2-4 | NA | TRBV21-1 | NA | TGTGCCAGCAGCAAAGTTTCGACAGGGGGTGTACGGACCAAAAACATTCAGTACTTC | CASSKVSTGGVRTKNIQYF